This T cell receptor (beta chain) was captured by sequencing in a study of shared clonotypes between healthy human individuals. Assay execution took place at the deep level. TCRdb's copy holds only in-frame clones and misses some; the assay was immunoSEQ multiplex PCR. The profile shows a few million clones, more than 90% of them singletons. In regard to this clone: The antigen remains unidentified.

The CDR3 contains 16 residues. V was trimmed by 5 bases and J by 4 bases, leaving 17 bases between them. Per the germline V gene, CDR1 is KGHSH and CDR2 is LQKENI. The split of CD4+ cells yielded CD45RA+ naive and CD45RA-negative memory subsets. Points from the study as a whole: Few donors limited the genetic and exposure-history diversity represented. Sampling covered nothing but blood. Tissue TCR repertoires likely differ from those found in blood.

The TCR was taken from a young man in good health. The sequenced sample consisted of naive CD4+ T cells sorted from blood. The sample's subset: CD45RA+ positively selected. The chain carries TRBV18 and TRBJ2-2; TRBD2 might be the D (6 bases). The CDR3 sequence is CASSENGGWSTGELFF. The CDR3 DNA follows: TGTGCCAGCTCAGAAAATGGAGGGTGGAGCACCGGGGAGCTGTTTTTT.